The 26 T cell receptor beta chains listed next were all sequenced from one sample in a study of blood T cell repertoires in COVID-19 (TCRdb year 2020). Libraries were built with the immunoSEQ multiplex PCR assay. In TCRdb, the immuneACCESS table is reduced to in-frame sequences with V and J assigned. These tables do not hold every clone; where another copy was compared, an unresolved V gene accounts for under half, and the others remain unexplained. Within this sample are around 100,000 clones, with 84% of them counted one time only. 10% to 15% of the sample is held by the ten biggest clonotypes. The sequenced sample consisted of peripheral blood. Every receptor here comes from a human donor in a cohort sampled during active or convalescent COVID-19.

V and J are TRBV10-2 and TRBJ2-1; 11 bases are a match to TRBD2. The CDR3 is made up of 16 amino acids. V lost 2 bases and J lost 9; bases outside the gene matches: 9. Germline V CDR1 and CDR2: WSHSY, SAAADI. This chain's CDR3 is CASSEPSGGPTAEQFF. Written as DNA, the CDR3 is TGCGCCAGCAGTGAGCCTAGCGGGGGGCCTACAGCTGAGCAGTTCTTC.

The chain joins TRBV6-5 to TRBJ1-3; possible D gene TRBD1, 6 bases. The CDR3 totals 14 residues. The V gene lost 6 bases and the J gene lost 1 base, with 10 bases spanning the gap. The germline V gene encodes CDR1 MNHEY and CDR2 SVGAGI. The CDR3 sequence: CASSQGWSGNTIYF. The CDR3 DNA follows: TGTGCCAGCAGCCAGGGGTGGTCTGGAAACACCATATATTTT.

This chain links TRBV20-1 with TRBJ2-3; 7 bases map to TRBD2. V lost 3 bases to trimming and J lost 0 bases; unmatched junction nucleotides: 12. The CDR3 extends over 17 amino acids. Germline V lookup: CDR1 DFQATT, CDR2 SNEGSKA (reference sequence). The CDR3 sequence: CSASSSGDPESTDTQYF. In DNA, the CDR3 is TGCAGTGCTAGTTCCAGCGGGGACCCTGAAAGCACAGATACGCAGTATTTT.

The chain uses TRBV19 and TRBJ2-1, with 8 bases identical to TRBD1. The CDR3 runs to 14 residues. Germline CDR1 is LNHDA and CDR2 is SQIVND (reference sequence). V gave up 7 bases and J gave up 7 bases; unmatched junction bases: 9. The CDR3 DNA reads as TGTGCCAGTAACCTTGGGACAGGTATGAATGAGCAGTTCTTC. Its protein product is CASNLGTGMNEQFF.

The chain combines TRBV18 with TRBJ1-2, with D possibly being TRBD1 (5 bases). With 8 bases removed from V and 0 bases from J, the gap between germline ends came to 19 bases. Germline values: CDR1 KGHSH, CDR2 LQKENI. CDR3 length: 16 amino acids. The CDR3 DNA sequence: TGTGCCAGCCCTCCCTTAACAGGAATAACTAACTATGGCTACACCTTC. This encodes CASPPLTGITNYGYTF.

This sequence joins TRBV6-5 and TRBJ1-2, with D maybe TRBD1 (5 bases). This CDR3 comprises 14 residues. V shed 7 bases and J shed 7 bases, with 19 bases lying between them. Germline V gene sequence: CDR1 MNHEY, CDR2 SVGAGI. Here the CDR3 reads CASTRRGGSGGYTF. DNA for the CDR3: TGTGCCAGCACCCGACGGGGGGGTTCCGGTGGCTACACCTTC.

The V gene is TRBV6-6, the J gene TRBJ1-3; possible D gene TRBD1, 5 bases. Trimming pared 6 bases from V and 7 bases from J, leaving 16 bases between. The CDR3 extends over 14 amino acids. The germline V gene has CDR1 MNHNY and CDR2 SVGAGI (reference sequence). As DNA, the CDR3 is TGTGCCAGCAGCCCCAGTGGGGGGGTGAACACCATATATTTT. It translates to CASSPSGGVNTIYF.

The chain combines TRBV5-1 with TRBJ2-5; 11 bases are shared with TRBD2. The CDR3 sequence is 14 residues long. Germline CDR1 is SGHRS and CDR2 is YFSETQ. Germline trimming cut 2 bases from V and 3 bases from J; bases unmatched to any gene: 0. The CDR3 region is CASSFSGGEETQYF. CDR3 nucleotides: TGCGCCAGCAGCTTTAGCGGGGGGGAAGAGACCCAGTACTTC.

This clone showed up just once. The V and J genes are TRBV19 and TRBJ2-2; D may be TRBD2 (5 bases). Germline V CDR1 and CDR2: LNHDA, SQIVND (reference sequence). This CDR3 region has 15 residues. V was pared by 1 base and J by 4 bases, with 10 bases between. The CDR3, as DNA: TGTGCCAGTAGTATAGGACCGGGGTCCACCGGGGAGCTGTTTTTT. Amino acids: CASSIGPGSTGELFF.

The CDR3 DNA is TGTGCCAGCACCGGACTAGCGGGAGATACGCAGTATTTT. It yields the protein CASTGLAGDTQYF. The chain employs TRBV3-1 (or the pseudogene TRBV3-2) and TRBJ2-3; 11 bases align to TRBD2. With V trimmed by 7 bases and J by 5 bases, 2 bases remained unmatched. Germline V gene lookup returns CDR1 LGHDT and CDR2 YNNKEL (reference sequence). The CDR3 is 13 residues long.

The rearrangement links TRBV12-3 or TRBV12-4 to TRBJ1-5; D gene uncertain. Trimming stripped 7 bases from V and 6 bases from J, with 13 bases between. This CDR3 is built from 13 residues. The CDR3, as DNA: TGTGCCAGCACCTTCCTACTCGGTCAGCCCCAGCATTTT. Residues: CASTFLLGQPQHF.

This clone showed up just a few times. The J gene is TRBJ1-1, the V gene TRBV7-2, with a weak D call TRBD1 (5 bases). V was clipped by 2 bases and J by 8 bases, with 12 bases between them. Germline CDR1 reads SGHTA; CDR2 reads FQGNSA. The CDR3 extends over 13 amino acids. The CDR3 DNA reads as TGTGCCAGCAGCTTATTGGGGGGGACCGAAGCTTTCTTT. Protein: CASSLLGGTEAFF.

This chain uses TRBV6-2 or TRBV6-3 with TRBJ2-1; 8 bases line up with TRBD1. Per the germline V gene, CDR1 is MNHEY and CDR2 is SVGEGT. The V segment lost 2 bases and the J segment 8 bases; nucleotides outside the gene matches: 8. The CDR3 is made up of 15 amino acids. For the CDR3, the DNA is TGTGCCAGCAGTTACGGGCAGGGGGCCGTATATGAGCAGTTCTTC. It codes for CASSYGQGAVYEQFF.

The chain combines TRBV7-2 with TRBJ1-3, with TRBD1 as a possible D gene (5 bases). Germline loops: CDR1 SGHTA, CDR2 FQGNSA. V dropped 4 bases and J dropped 5 bases, with 18 bases sitting between them. CDR3 length: 16 residues. The CDR3 spells CASSSRSGSGRNTIYF. Here the CDR3 DNA reads TGTGCCAGCAGCTCCCGGTCAGGGTCTGGAAGAAACACCATATATTTT.

The chain is built from TRBV13 and TRBJ1-1; 11 bases fit TRBD1. This CDR3 spans 15 amino acids. The junction had 6 bases not matched to a gene; V was cut back by 5 bases and J by 4 bases. The germline V gene encodes CDR1 PRHDT and CDR2 FYEKMQ (reference sequence). CDR3 DNA: TGTGCCAGCAGCCAGGACAGGGGGCTGTTCACTGAAGCTTTCTTT. It is translated as CASSQDRGLFTEAFF.

The chain joins TRBV7-2 to TRBJ2-2; TRBD2 matches 7 bases. CDR1 is SGHTA, CDR2 FQGNSA, per germline. The CDR3 extends over 13 amino acids. Trimming removed 5 bases from V and 5 bases from J; junction bases left unmatched: 2. In DNA, the CDR3 is TGTGCCAGCAGCAGGGGACTAACCGGGGAGCTGTTTTTT. Translation gives CASSRGLTGELFF.

The genes are TRBV3-1 (or the pseudogene TRBV3-2) and TRBJ1-4; 10 nucleotides agree with TRBD1. The germline V gene has CDR1 LGHDT and CDR2 YNNKEL (reference sequence). The V gene end was trimmed by 2 bases and the J gene end by 7 bases; junction bases not matched to a gene: 4. The CDR3 extends over 15 amino acids. CDR3 protein: CASSQPGQGSEKLFF. In nucleotides, the CDR3 is TGTGCCAGCAGCCAACCGGGACAGGGGAGTGAAAAACTGTTTTTT.

The chain recombines TRBV19 with TRBJ2-5; 14 bases are a match to TRBD2. Germline-derived CDR1 and CDR2 are LNHDA and SQIVND (reference sequence). This CDR3 has 15 amino acids. Germline trimming cut 5 bases from V and 5 bases from J; bases unmatched to any gene: 4. CDR3 nucleotide sequence: TGTGCCAGTAGTCCGGGACTAGCGGGGGAGGAGACCCAGTACTTC. This translates into CASSPGLAGEETQYF.

CDR3 nucleotide sequence: TGTGCCAGCAGCCAAGTAGTCCCCCACGAGCAGTACTTC. Its protein product is CASSQVVPHEQYF. This chain joins TRBV14 and TRBJ2-7; D gene uncertain. V shed 1 base and J shed 5 bases, with 9 bases lying between them. CDR1 and CDR2 (germline): SGHDN, FVKESK. This CDR3 contains 13 residues.

As DNA, the CDR3 is TGTGCCAGCAGAGCAACAGGGACGGGGCCCCAGCATTTT. This gives the protein CASRATGTGPQHF. This chain links TRBV2 with TRBJ1-5; maybe TRBD1 (6 bases). Germline V lookup: CDR1 SNHLY, CDR2 FYNNEI. The length of the CDR3 is 13 residues. Trimming shortened V by 6 bases and J by 9 bases, and 15 bases separated the two germline ends.

This clone was found many times. Its ends do not fully match the called genes, so a read error is possible. The rearrangement uses TRBV5-6 and TRBJ2-1; D may be TRBD1 (5 bases). The V gene's germline CDR1 is SGHDT and CDR2 YYEEEE. The CDR3 is made up of 12 amino acids. CDR3 sequence reads: CASSLEGRVTIF. The CDR3 DNA reads as TGTGCCAGCAGCTTGGAAGGCAGGGTAACGATCTTC.

The chain employs TRBV30 and TRBJ2-1, with D unclear. Between the trimmed V and J ends, which lost 4 bases and 5 bases, there was a span of 6 bases. From germline, CDR1 is GTSNPN and CDR2 SVGIG (reference sequence). This CDR3 spans 11 amino acids. Here the CDR3 DNA reads TGTGCCTGGAATACAAACAATGAGCAGTTCTTC. It encodes CAWNTNNEQFF.

The V call is TRBV28, the J call TRBJ2-7; TRBD1 agrees at 7 bases. V trimming: 7 bases; J trimming: 2 bases; junction bases outside the gene matches: 5. This CDR3 has 13 amino acids. Germline V gene sequence: CDR1 MDHEN, CDR2 SYDVKM. CDR3 nucleotides: TGTGCCAGCATCAACAGGGGCCCCTACGAGCAGTACTTC. It encodes CASINRGPYEQYF.

This clone was found a few times. The V gene is TRBV4-2, the J gene TRBJ2-3; 14 bases are shared with TRBD2. Looked up from germline, CDR1 is LGHNA and CDR2 is YNFKEQ. Trimming cost V 4 bases and J 3 bases; bases outside gene matches: 3. This CDR3 comprises 16 residues. DNA of the CDR3: TGTGCCAGCAGCCCGGGACTAGCGGGGGCTACAGATACGCAGTATTTT. It specifies CASSPGLAGATDTQYF.

This CDR3 reads CASSQVRGQAPFEAFF. The CDR3 DNA is TGCGCCAGCAGCCAAGTTCGCGGACAGGCCCCTTTTGAAGCTTTCTTT. The chain uses TRBV4-1 and TRBJ1-1; 7 nucleotides line up with TRBD1. The CDR3 runs 16 residues. V shed 1 base and J 7 bases; nucleotides not matched to a gene: 12. Looked up from germline, CDR1 is MGHRA and CDR2 is YSYEKL.

The chain joins TRBV24-1 to TRBJ2-7, with D possibly TRBD1 on 5 matching bases. V was shortened by 4 bases and J by 4 bases, with 13 bases between the two germline ends. Germline assignment: CDR1 KGHDR and CDR2 SFDVKD. The CDR3 covers 14 residues. CDR3 region: CATSDLPTGYEQYF. CDR3 nucleotides: TGTGCCACCAGTGACCTACCAACAGGTTACGAGCAGTACTTC.